This T cell receptor (beta chain) was identified during a study of technical replicates of blood from a handful of donors. The protocol was immunoSEQ multiplex PCR, while the TCRdb copy is restricted to in-frame clones and leaves out a portion. The data contain about 87,000 clones, 95% of them singletons. Germline CDR1 SGHTA, CDR2 FQGNSA. The CDR3 spans 12 residues. The ends were cut back, 5 bases at V and 5 bases at J, with 9 bases in the middle. The J gene is TRBJ2-5, the V gene TRBV7-2; D is undetermined. The origin of this receptor is a human donor in good health. The sequencing input was T cells isolated from PBMCs. CDR3 sequence: CASSRPRETQYF. The DNA of the CDR3 is TGTGCCAGCAGCCGCCCCCGGGAGACCCAGTACTTC.